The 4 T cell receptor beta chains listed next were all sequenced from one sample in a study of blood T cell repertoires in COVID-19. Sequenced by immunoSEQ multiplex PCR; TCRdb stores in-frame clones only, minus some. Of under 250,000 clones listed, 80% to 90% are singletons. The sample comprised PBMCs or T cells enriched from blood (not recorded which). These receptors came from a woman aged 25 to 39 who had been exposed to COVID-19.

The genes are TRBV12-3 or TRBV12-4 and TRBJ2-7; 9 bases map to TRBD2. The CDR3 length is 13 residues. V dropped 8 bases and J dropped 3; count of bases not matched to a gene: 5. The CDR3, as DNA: TGTGCCAGCGGGGTTAGCGGGAGCTACGAGCAGTACTTC. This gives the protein CASGVSGSYEQYF.

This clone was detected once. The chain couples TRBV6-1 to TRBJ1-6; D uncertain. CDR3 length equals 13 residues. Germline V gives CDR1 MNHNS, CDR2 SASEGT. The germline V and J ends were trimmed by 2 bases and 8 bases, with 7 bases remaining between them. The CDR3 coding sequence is TGTGCCAGCAGTGAATCTCGCGATTCACCCCTCCACTTT. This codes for CASSESRDSPLHF.

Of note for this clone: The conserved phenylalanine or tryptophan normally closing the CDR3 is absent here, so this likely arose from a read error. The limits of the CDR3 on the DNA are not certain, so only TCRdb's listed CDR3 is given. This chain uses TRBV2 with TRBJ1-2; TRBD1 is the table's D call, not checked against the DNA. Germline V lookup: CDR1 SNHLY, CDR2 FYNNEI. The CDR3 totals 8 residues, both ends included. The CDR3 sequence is CASSGPVV.

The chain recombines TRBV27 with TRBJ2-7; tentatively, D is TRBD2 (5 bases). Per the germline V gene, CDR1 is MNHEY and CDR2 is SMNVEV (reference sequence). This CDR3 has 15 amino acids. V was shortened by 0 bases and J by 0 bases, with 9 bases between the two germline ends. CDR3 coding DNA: TGTGCCAGCAGTTTATCAAACGAGGGCTCCTACGAGCAGTACTTC. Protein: CASSLSNEGSYEQYF.